This record covers a single T cell receptor beta chain. Its antigen is undetermined. The data were obtained in a study of blood T cells in healthy people across ages. In the study overall: About one barcoded beta molecule per two T cells was the capture yield of template switching.

Study-level results: A roughly linear fall in TCR beta diversity per million T cells was seen with increasing age.

Staff drew 9 to 10 milliliters of peripheral blood from each donor. This CDR3 has 15 residues. Trimming took off 0 bases at V and 2 bases at J, with 10 bases between the two ends. CDR1 and CDR2 (germline): SGHTA, FQGNSA. A sample-barcoded 5' primer and a J-beta primer mix were used in a second PCR of about 7 to 12 cycles. TCRdb called the 5' RACE reads again in MiXCR, with one record for every CDR3 protein. The data contain 800,000 to 900,000 distinct CDR3 sequences, around 68% of them singletons. Material for sequencing was blood. The source is a man younger than 45 in good health. This chain joins TRBV7-2 and TRBJ1-2; tentative D call: TRBD1 (5 bases). The CDR3 loop is CASSLAGALNYGYTF. CDR3 nucleotides: TGTGCCAGCAGCTTAGCAGGGGCATTAAACTATGGCTACACCTTC.